This is a list of T cell receptor beta chains from one sample in a study of preoperative IRX-2 immunotherapy in early breast cancer. The protocol was immunoSEQ multiplex PCR, while the TCRdb copy is restricted to in-frame clones and leaves out a portion. The sample has around 40,000 clones, about 95% seen once. The starting material was tumor tissue, obtained after IRX-2 immunotherapy. These receptors were obtained from a human donor with breast cancer. Both conserved end residues are part of each CDR3. Fields, in order: J gene, V gene, clone size, D gene, CDR3 DNA, CDR3 protein. D genes are given only for firm matches. Rows give clone size only sometimes, using once, few, many, or a class for an expanded clone.

J: TRBJ1-1; V: TRBV9; size: NA; D: TRBD1; DNA: TGTGCCAGCAGCGTAGATCGAACAGGGGCGAACACTGAAGCTTTCTTT; CDR3: CASSVDRTGANTEAFF
J: TRBJ1-2; V: TRBV19; size: NA; D: NA; DNA: TGTGCCAGTAGTGACCGGGGAAGAGCTAACTATGGCTACACCTTC; CDR3: CASSDRGRANYGYTF
J: TRBJ1-3; V: TRBV7-2; size: NA; D: NA; DNA: TGTGCCAGCAGCTTTTTCACAGGGTACTCTGGAAACACCATATATTTT; CDR3: CASSFFTGYSGNTIYF
J: TRBJ1-5; V: TRBV18; size: NA; D: NA; DNA: TGTGCCAGCTCACAATATACGAGCAATCAGCCCCAGCATTTT; CDR3: CASSQYTSNQPQHF
J: TRBJ2-5; V: TRBV5-6; size: NA; D: TRBD2; DNA: TGTGCCAGCAGCGACTATAGCGGGGGGATCCAAGAGACCCAGTACTTC; CDR3: CASSDYSGGIQETQYF
J: TRBJ2-3; V: TRBV19; size: NA; D: TRBD1; DNA: TGTGCCAGTAGTATTACGAGACAGGGCGCAGATACGCAGTATTTT; CDR3: CASSITRQGADTQYF
J: TRBJ2-7; V: TRBV21-1; size: NA; D: NA; DNA: TGTGCCAGCAGCCCTCCCGCCTACGAGCAGTACTTC; CDR3: CASSPPAYEQYF
J: TRBJ2-1; V: TRBV29-1; size: NA; D: TRBD2; DNA: TGCAGCGTTCAGCGGGAGTGGCCCTACAATGAGCAGTTCTTC; CDR3: CSVQREWPYNEQFF
J: TRBJ1-5; V: TRBV30; size: NA; D: NA; DNA: TGTGCCTGGAGCCCTACAGGGTTGTCGCCCCAGCATTTT; CDR3: CAWSPTGLSPQHF
J: TRBJ2-1; V: TRBV14; size: few; D: TRBD2; DNA: TGTGCCAGCAGCCGCCGAGAGGCACTAGCGGGAAGTAATGAGCAGTTCTTC; CDR3: CASSRREALAGSNEQFF
J: TRBJ2-5; V: TRBV5-1; size: NA; D: TRBD2; DNA: TGCGCCAGCAGCAAAGGACTAGCGGGGGGGGAGACCCAGTACTTC; CDR3: CASSKGLAGGETQYF
J: TRBJ1-5; V: TRBV19; size: NA; D: NA; DNA: TGTGCCAGTACCGTGTGGAAAGGGGGAGGCAATCAGCCCCAGCATTTT; CDR3: CASTVWKGGGNQPQHF
J: TRBJ1-6; V: TRBV5-8; size: NA; D: NA; DNA: TGTGCCAGCAGCTCGAGGACAGTCCGGGTACCCCTCCACTTT; CDR3: CASSSRTVRVPLHF
J: TRBJ2-7; V: TRBV2; size: once; D: TRBD1; DNA: TGTGCCAGCGGCGGACAGGGGCGCTCCTACGAGCAGTACTTC; CDR3: CASGGQGRSYEQYF
J: TRBJ2-7; V: TRBV7-6; size: NA; D: NA; DNA: TGTGCCAGCAGCTTCAGGGACTACGAGCAGTACTTC; CDR3: CASSFRDYEQYF
J: TRBJ1-6; V: TRBV7-9; size: few; D: NA; DNA: TGTGCCAGCAGCTTCGATTCACCCCTCCACTTT; CDR3: CASSFDSPLHF
J: TRBJ2-7; V: TRBV10-3; size: NA; D: NA; DNA: TGTGCCATCAGTGAGTTGGGACCGCAGGAGCAGTACTTC; CDR3: CAISELGPQEQYF